This T cell receptor beta chain was retrieved from a study of cytomegalovirus exposure and HLA in healthy donors. Study-wide context: In a previous analysis, approximately 110 million unique TCR beta sequences were found from 150 million to 200 million T cells. Study-level points and caveats: Across donors, sequencing depth was assumed by presence/absence analyses to be roughly uniform. Among CMV-associated TCR beta chains, most appeared HLA-restricted in a later analysis. A list of 150 or so TCR beta chains associated with cytomegalovirus was given.

Notes on this clone: Its matching antigen is unknown.

Primers for the PCR totalled 60 Vbeta and 13 Jbeta. Repertoires were generated with immunoSEQ multiplex PCR, while TCRdb's copy carries only in-frame clones and drops some. The sample comprises around 95,000 clones, around four fifths of which are singletons, and 10% rests with the top ten. Trimming left V 8 bases short and J 0 bases short, with 11 bases between. This CDR3 spans 14 amino acids. CDR1 MNHNS and CDR2 SASEGT come from the germline V gene. Sequenced sample: PBMCs. V gene TRBV6-1 combines with J gene TRBJ1-5, with D possibly TRBD1 on 5 matching bases. This receptor was taken from a man younger than 40 in good health and CMV-seropositive. Written as DNA, the CDR3 is TGTGCCAGCTCCTACAGGTATAGCAATCAGCCCCAGCATTTT. The encoded protein is CASSYRYSNQPQHF.